Listed here is a single TCR beta chain. The sample is drawn from a study of blood T cell repertoires in COVID-19. The wider study: The study drew acute and convalescent COVID-19 samples from the United States, Italy and Spain. The analysed material was cDNA or gDNA that came from T cells, B-cell-depleted T cells, or PBMCs.

As originally analysed: Reference gene primer amplification gave estimated nucleated cell counts. Repertoires were generated with immunoSEQ multiplex PCR, while TCRdb's copy carries only in-frame clones and drops some. V and J calls and clone size are given by that table; D and trimming were obtained from the DNA. The sample includes some 150,000 clones, around 80% of them seen just once. The receptor was isolated from a woman in her 50s with acute or convalescent COVID-19. The sample consisted of peripheral blood.

The CDR3 protein is CASRQQLYNSGNTIYF. The CDR3 DNA reads TGTGCCAGCAGGCAACAGCTTTACAACTCTGGAAACACCATATATTTT. The rearrangement joins TRBV2 to TRBJ1-3; D not certain. Trimming took off 6 bases at V and 0 bases at J, with 15 bases between the two ends. Germline V gene lookup returns CDR1 SNHLY and CDR2 FYNNEI. There are 16 residues in the CDR3.